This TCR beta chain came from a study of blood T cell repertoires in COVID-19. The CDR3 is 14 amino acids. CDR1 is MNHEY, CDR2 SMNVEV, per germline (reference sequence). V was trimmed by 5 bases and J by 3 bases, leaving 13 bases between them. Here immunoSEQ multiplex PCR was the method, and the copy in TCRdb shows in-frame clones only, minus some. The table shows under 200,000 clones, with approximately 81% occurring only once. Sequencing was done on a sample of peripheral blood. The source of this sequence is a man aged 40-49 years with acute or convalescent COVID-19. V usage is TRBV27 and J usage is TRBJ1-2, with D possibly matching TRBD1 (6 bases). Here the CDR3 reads CASSPEDSYYGYTF. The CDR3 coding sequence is TGTGCCAGCAGTCCAGAGGACAGCTACTATGGCTACACCTTC.